This TCR beta chain originates from a study of blood T cells in healthy people across ages. A second PCR of roughly 6 to 12 cycles used a sample-barcoded 5' primer and a J-beta primer mix. TCRdb reanalysed the 5' RACE reads using MiXCR and keeps one entry per CDR3 protein. The data show 1.5 million to 2 million distinct CDR3 sequences, about 35% seen once. Trimming cost V 7 bases and J 0 bases, with 12 bases left between them. Germline-derived CDR1 and CDR2 are SNHLY and FYNNEI. The CDR3 runs to 14 residues. This clonotype came up once. Russia was home to the donors, healthy Caucasian individuals aged roughly 6 to 95.

This TCR came from a woman aged 25 to 39 in good health. The V call is TRBV2, the J call TRBJ1-1; possibly TRBD1 for D (5 bases). The specimen sequenced was blood. CDR3 sequence: CASNKAQVNTEAFF. The CDR3 DNA follows: TGTGCCAGCAATAAGGCACAGGTGAACACTGAAGCTTTCTTT.